The 2 T cell receptor beta chains below come from one sample, sequenced in a study of shared clonotypes between healthy human individuals. Produced via immunoSEQ multiplex PCR; TCRdb's table is partial and in-frame only. The sample gives approximately 720,000 clones, around 72% of which show up once; approximately 1.8% is in the top ten. Sequenced: memory CD4+ T cells sorted from blood. Subset described: CD45RA-negative fraction. The source of these receptors is a woman aged 25 to 39 in good health.

The chain recombines TRBV6-5 with TRBJ2-7, with D possibly TRBD1 on 6 matching bases. The CDR3 spans 14 residues. Germline V gives CDR1 MNHEY, CDR2 SVGAGI. V was pared by 11 bases and J by 5 bases, with 22 bases between. The chain's CDR3 is CAESGDSKNNEQYF. The CDR3 nucleotides are TGTGCCGAGTCAGGGGATTCGAAGAATAACGAGCAGTACTTC.

The chain combines TRBV14 with TRBJ2-7; a weak D match, TRBD1 (6 bases). There are 15 residues in the CDR3. Germline-derived CDR1 and CDR2 are SGHDN and FVKESK. The V gene lost 1 base and the J gene lost 3 bases, with 13 bases spanning the gap. The CDR3 is CASSQGRGHSYEQYF. CDR3 in DNA: TGTGCCAGCAGCCAAGGCCGGGGACACAGCTACGAGCAGTACTTC.